The 4 T cell receptor beta chains below all came from one sample that was sequenced in a study of cytomegalovirus exposure and HLA in healthy donors. Primers for the PCR totalled 60 Vbeta and 13 Jbeta. Clones were read by immunoSEQ multiplex PCR, and TCRdb kept only the in-frame ones, dropping some. The table has more than 75,000 clones, approximately 69% seen once. Sequencing used PBMCs. These receptors came from a man aged 40-50 years in good health and CMV-seropositive.

The V call is TRBV7-9, the J call TRBJ2-3, with a possible D match to TRBD1 (5 bases). This CDR3 contains 15 residues. Trimming removed 3 bases from V and 2 bases from J, with 12 bases in between. From germline, CDR1 is SEHNR and CDR2 FQNEAQ (reference sequence). Written as DNA, the CDR3 is TGTGCCAGCAGCTTCTCAGGGTATACCACAGATACGCAGTATTTT. This codes for CASSFSGYTTDTQYF.

This clone was counted a few times. The chain is built from TRBV5-1 and TRBJ2-5; 14 bases map to TRBD2. The CDR3 is 19 amino acids. Trimming cost V 4 bases and J 4 bases; bases outside gene matches: 15. The V gene's germline CDR1 is SGHRS and CDR2 YFSETQ. The CDR3 nucleotides are TGCGCCAGCAGCATATATGGACTAGCGGGAGGAAGCGTTGGAGAGACCCAGTACTTC. It is translated as CASSIYGLAGGSVGETQYF.

V gene TRBV4-2 combines with J gene TRBJ1-5, with 12 bases matching TRBD1. CDR1 is LGHNA, CDR2 YNFKEQ, per germline. The CDR3 has 16 amino acids. J lost 8 bases, V lost 1 base, and 6 bases had no gene match. For the CDR3, the DNA is TGTGCCAGCAGCCAAGGGGGGACAGGGGGCAGGGAGCCCCAGCATTTT. Translated, it gives CASSQGGTGGREPQHF.

The chain recombines TRBV5-4 with TRBJ2-5; 9 bases are a match to TRBD2. The J call may be mistaken, given a closer DNA end match to TRBJ2-7. Per the germline V gene, CDR1 is SGHNT and CDR2 is YYREEE (reference sequence). This CDR3 has 14 residues. This CDR3 reads CASSFRREGDEQYF. The CDR3 DNA reads as TGTGCCAGCAGCTTCCGGCGGGAGGGGGACGAGCAGTACTTC.